What follows are 17 T cell receptor beta chains derived from one specimen sequenced in a study of monozygotic twins with cystic fibrosis. Only in-frame clones appear in the TCRdb table, and some are missing; sequencing was by immunoSEQ multiplex PCR. The sample holds under 40,000 clones, just over 95% seen once. Specimen: blood. The receptors originated from a girl between 2 and 10 years old with cystic fibrosis.

The V gene is TRBV10-3, the J gene TRBJ2-7; 13 bases line up with TRBD2. The CDR3 spans 15 residues. Germline V gives CDR1 ENHRY, CDR2 SYGVKD. The V and J ends lost 2 bases and 2 bases, in that order; junction bases with no gene match: 0. The CDR3 reads CAISEGLAGAYEQYF. The CDR3 DNA is TGTGCCATCAGTGAGGGACTAGCGGGAGCCTACGAGCAGTACTTC.

V gene TRBV2 combines with J gene TRBJ2-7; D remains ambiguous. The germline V gene encodes CDR1 SNHLY and CDR2 FYNNEI. This CDR3 is 11 amino acids long. Trimming left V 4 bases short and J 1 base short, with 2 bases between. CDR3 nucleotides: TGTGCCAGCAGTGTATCCTACGAGCAGTACTTC. It specifies CASSVSYEQYF.

The CDR3 loop reads CASSVAGQGMAEAFF. The CDR3 DNA reads as TGTGCCAGCAGTGTTGCGGGACAGGGAATGGCTGAAGCTTTCTTT. This chain joins TRBV6-1 and TRBJ1-1; 9 nucleotides align to TRBD1. The CDR3 length is 15 residues. Germline CDR1 MNHNS, CDR2 SASEGT. J gave up 6 bases and V 4 bases, and 9 bases lay outside the gene matches.

The chain carries TRBV19 and TRBJ1-2; D not resolved. Per the germline V gene, CDR1 is LNHDA and CDR2 is SQIVND (reference sequence). The CDR3 has 12 amino acids. The ends were cut back, 6 bases at V and 5 bases at J, with 10 bases in the middle. Here the CDR3 DNA reads TGTGCCAGTAGAAAGGGTGAATATGGCTACACCTTC. Its translation: CASRKGEYGYTF.

This sequence joins TRBV19 and TRBJ2-3, with a tentative D call TRBD1 (5 bases). Germline loops: CDR1 LNHDA, CDR2 SQIVND (reference sequence). The CDR3 covers 14 residues. V lost 2 bases to trimming and J lost 2 bases, with 8 bases between them. CDR3 bases: TGTGCCAGTAGTATACGACAGACCACAGATACGCAGTATTTT. Translation gives CASSIRQTTDTQYF.

The chain has TRBV7-9 and TRBJ1-1, with a tentative D call TRBD1 (5 bases). Germline CDR1 SEHNR, CDR2 FQNEAQ (reference sequence). V lost 5 bases and J lost 1, with 11 bases in between. The CDR3 totals 14 residues. The CDR3 DNA is TGTGCCAGCAGCCCAAGACAGAGGAACACTGAAGCTTTCTTT. It is translated as CASSPRQRNTEAFF.

CDR3 amino acids: CASSLSGVTEAFF. The CDR3 nucleotides read TGTGCCAGTAGTCTCTCGGGAGTCACTGAAGCTTTCTTT. The chain uses TRBV19 and TRBJ1-1, with D uncertain. This CDR3 has 13 residues. V was shortened by 5 bases and J by 4 bases, with 11 bases between the two germline ends. Germline V gene lookup returns CDR1 LNHDA and CDR2 SQIVND (reference sequence).

V usage is TRBV5-1 and J usage is TRBJ1-1; no reliable D call. Germline assignment: CDR1 SGHRS and CDR2 YFSETQ. Trimming pared 0 bases from V and 0 bases from J, leaving 12 bases between. The CDR3 is 16 residues long. The CDR3 bases are TGCGCCAGCAGCTTGGTATATACAGCGATGAACACTGAAGCTTTCTTT. Protein: CASSLVYTAMNTEAFF.

The chain uses TRBV13 and TRBJ2-5, with D possibly being TRBD2 (6 bases). Per the germline V gene, CDR1 is PRHDT and CDR2 is FYEKMQ (reference sequence). The CDR3 totals 15 residues. Trimming took off 5 bases at V and 2 bases at J, with 15 bases between the two ends. CDR3 sequence reads: CASSQRQRAQETQYF. For the CDR3, the DNA is TGTGCCAGCAGCCAACGCCAGCGGGCTCAAGAGACCCAGTACTTC.

This clone was recorded once. The chain is built from TRBV4-2 and TRBJ2-7; D might be TRBD2 (6 bases). Germline V gene data show CDR1 as LGHNA and CDR2 as YNFKEQ. The CDR3 extends over 18 amino acids. V dropped 1 base and J dropped 1 base, with 20 bases sitting between them. This CDR3 is CASSQGVPGRKFSYEQYF. For the CDR3, the DNA is TGTGCCAGCAGCCAAGGGGTACCCGGGAGAAAATTTTCCTACGAGCAGTACTTC.

V usage is TRBV29-1 and J usage is TRBJ1-2, with a tentative D call TRBD1 (6 bases). Germline V gene sequence: CDR1 SQVTM, CDR2 ANQGSEA. CDR3 length equals 15 residues. Trimming cost V 4 bases and J 4 bases, with 19 bases left between them. The CDR3 spells CSVGGRGANPYGYTF. CDR3 in DNA: TGCAGCGTTGGTGGGCGGGGGGCAAACCCCTATGGCTACACCTTC.

This clone was picked up one time. This rearrangement joins TRBV27 to TRBJ2-7; TRBD2 might be the D (6 bases). CDR3 length: 16 residues. Trimming removed 0 bases from V and 6 bases from J, with 18 bases in between. CDR1 is MNHEY and CDR2 is SMNVEV in the germline V gene (reference sequence). In nucleotides, the CDR3 is TGTGCCAGCAGTTTATCGCCGGGACTCCGGCGGGGCGAGCAGTACTTC. It codes for CASSLSPGLRRGEQYF.

This clone was seen a single time. The rearrangement links TRBV10-3 to TRBJ1-2; D call uncertain. Germline-derived CDR1 and CDR2 are ENHRY and SYGVKD. The ends were cut back, 0 bases at V and 7 bases at J, with 9 bases in the middle. The CDR3 length is 13 residues. The CDR3 bases are TGTGCCATCAGTGAGTCGAGGACTCTTGGCTACACCTTC. Amino acids: CAISESRTLGYTF.

The chain has TRBV5-3 and TRBJ2-7; 7 nucleotides match TRBD2. TRBV5-3 is sorted into the ORF group, with uncertain function. With V trimmed by 7 bases and J by 2 bases, 12 bases remained unmatched. The CDR3 runs 15 residues. The CDR3 protein is CARRGDQGLPYEQYF. Written as DNA, the CDR3 is TGTGCCAGACGGGGGGACCAGGGTCTCCCCTACGAGCAGTACTTC.

The V gene is TRBV9, the J gene TRBJ2-5; 7 nucleotides match TRBD1. The CDR3 covers 15 residues. Germline V CDR1 and CDR2: SGDLS, YYNGEE. V lost 1 base to trimming and J lost 1 base; unmatched junction nucleotides: 4. The DNA of the CDR3 is TGTGCCAGCAGCGTATACGGGGACAGCCAAGAGACCCAGTACTTC. The encoded protein is CASSVYGDSQETQYF.

The V call is TRBV9, the J call TRBJ2-1; no firm D call. Germline CDR1 is SGDLS and CDR2 is YYNGEE. This CDR3 spans 15 amino acids. V was clipped by 0 bases and J by 0 bases, with 7 bases between them. The CDR3 DNA reads as TGTGCCAGCAGCGTAGGGGATGGCTCCTACAATGAGCAGTTCTTC. Translation gives CASSVGDGSYNEQFF.

This chain connects TRBV19 to TRBJ1-6; TRBD1 matches 7 bases. V was pared by 7 bases and J by 9 bases, with 9 bases of the junction left unmatched. CDR1 is LNHDA, CDR2 SQIVND, per germline (reference sequence). CDR3 length: 14 residues. The CDR3 loop reads CASNFRGSGSPLHF. CDR3 nucleotide sequence: TGTGCCAGTAACTTCAGGGGGTCCGGTTCACCCCTCCACTTT.